This T cell receptor beta chain stems from a study of vaccination and CD4 T cells after COVID-19. The overall study: As control conditions, cultures were given either a CEFX pool serving as positive control, an HIV-1 Nef pool, or no peptide at all.

Notes on this clonotype: Antigen specificity is unknown.

Treatment noted: roughly 10-day PBMC culture with coronavirus spike peptide pools or control peptides (ViraFEST assay). Between the trimmed V and J ends, which lost 5 bases and 3 bases, there was a span of 14 bases. The CDR3 totals 15 residues. Germline V lookup: CDR1 SNHLY, CDR2 FYNNEI. Scientists ran DNA taken from cultured CD4+ T cells through the Oncomine TCR Beta short-read assay for sequencing. MiXCR, run by TCRdb on the PCR reads, gives a single entry per CDR3 protein. The sample contains approximately 20,000 distinct CDR3 sequences, about two fifths of which appear only once. The source of this sequence is a human donor with COVID-19. The sequencing input was cultured CD4+ T cells from blood. The V and J genes are TRBV2 and TRBJ2-1; D may correspond to TRBD1 or TRBD2 (5 bases each). DNA for the CDR3: TGTGCCAGCAGTCCGGTGGGGGTATACTACAATGAGCAGTTCTTC. Translating gives CASSPVGVYYNEQFF.